These 29 T cell receptor beta chains were sequenced from one sample in a study of CD8 T cells in ankylosing spondylitis. Study conclusions and caveats: A motif of eight highly homologous TCR beta variants was seen as apparently characteristic of ankylosing spondylitis blood.

TCRdb reprocessed the 5' RACE reads via MiXCR and lists one record per CDR3 protein. The repertoire holds hundreds of thousands of distinct CDR3 sequences, roughly 13% seen once, with nearly 7% in the top ten. These TCRs' antigens remain unknown. Specimen: blood, either unsorted or a sorted T cell fraction (not recorded which). The receptor set was obtained from a male donor with ankylosing spondylitis.

Only a few counts were recorded for this clonotype. This chain connects TRBV12-3 or TRBV12-4 to TRBJ2-1, with TRBD1 as a possible D gene (5 bases). The CDR3 totals 20 residues. V gave up 3 bases and J gave up 0 bases, with 24 bases separating them. CDR3 sequence: CASSFPSRGLLLSSYNEQFF. The CDR3 DNA is TGTGCCAGCAGTTTCCCTTCTAGGGGCTTGCTCTTAAGCTCCTACAATGAGCAGTTCTTC.

The DNA of the CDR3 is TGCAGTGCTACAAGGACAGGGAGCGAAAAACTGTTTTTT. This codes for CSATRTGSEKLFF. The V call is TRBV20-1, the J call TRBJ1-4; 8 bases line up with TRBD1. The germline V gene has CDR1 DFQATT and CDR2 SNEGSKA (reference sequence). Trimming cost V 4 bases and J 8 bases; bases outside gene matches: 6. The length of the CDR3 is 13 residues.

The chain carries TRBV20-1 and TRBJ2-7, with D maybe TRBD2 (5 bases). Trimming removed 5 bases at V and 0 bases at J, with 11 bases between. There are 13 residues in the CDR3. From germline, CDR1 is DFQATT and CDR2 SNEGSKA (reference sequence). CDR3 DNA sequence: TGCAGTGCTTTTTCGACTACCTCCTACGAGCAGTACTTC. Translation gives CSAFSTTSYEQYF.

This clonotype was detected ten times or more. This chain connects TRBV28 to TRBJ1-2, with D unresolved. CDR3 length equals 11 residues. Germline values: CDR1 MDHEN, CDR2 SYDVKM. V lost 0 bases and J 6 bases, leaving 2 bases between the germline ends. In DNA, the CDR3 is TGTGCCAGCAGTTTATGGGATGGCTACACCTTC. This codes for CASSLWDGYTF.

This clonotype was seen ten or more times. This chain joins TRBV12-3 or TRBV12-4 and TRBJ2-3, with 12 bases lining up with TRBD2. V was pared by 5 bases and J by 5 bases, with 17 bases of the junction left unmatched. CDR3 length: 19 amino acids. The DNA of the CDR3 is TGTGCCAGCAGTAACATACGGCTAGCGGGAGGGCCTGTTTTAGATACGCAGTATTTT. This translates into CASSNIRLAGGPVLDTQYF.

This clonotype came up a few times. CDR3 protein: CASSQLAGGGYNEQFF. The DNA for the CDR3 is TGTGCCAGCAGTCAATTAGCGGGAGGAGGGTACAATGAGCAGTTCTTC. V is TRBV27 and J is TRBJ2-1; 10 nucleotides line up with TRBD2. V was pared by 5 bases and J by 4 bases, with 8 bases of the junction left unmatched. The CDR3 is made up of 16 amino acids. Looked up from germline, CDR1 is MNHEY and CDR2 is SMNVEV (reference sequence).

The CDR3 DNA is TGTGCCAGCACCCGGGGGAGTTCAAACACCGGGGAGCTGTTTTTT. Protein: CASTRGSSNTGELFF. V gene TRBV7-8 combines with J gene TRBJ2-2, with D tentatively TRBD2 (6 bases). This CDR3 comprises 15 residues. Germline V lookup: CDR1 SGHVS, CDR2 FQNEAQ. V gave up 7 bases and J gave up 2 bases, with 14 bases separating them.

At least ten counts were recorded for this clonotype. The chain is built from TRBV10-3 and TRBJ2-3, with TRBD2 matching over 8 bases. In germline, CDR1 is ENHRY, CDR2 SYGVKD. The CDR3 is made up of 15 amino acids. J lost 3 bases, V lost 3 bases, and 5 bases had no gene match. CDR3 bases: TGTGCCATCAGTGAAGGACTAGCCGGGACAGATACGCAGTATTTT. Protein product: CAISEGLAGTDTQYF.

This clonotype was counted a few times. V usage is TRBV24-1 and J usage is TRBJ2-3; D may correspond to TRBD1 or TRBD2 (5 bases each). The CDR3 sequence is 15 residues long. Trimming pared 2 bases from V and 6 bases from J, leaving 14 bases between. The germline CDR1 and CDR2 sequences are KGHDR and SFDVKD. The CDR3 region is CATSDSRDPGDTQYF. DNA of the CDR3: TGTGCCACCAGTGATTCCCGGGACCCGGGCGATACGCAGTATTTT.

This clonotype was observed a few times. This rearrangement joins TRBV5-1 to TRBJ2-3; perhaps D is TRBD1 or TRBD2 (5 bases each). There are 15 residues in the CDR3. V lost 4 bases and J 1 base, leaving 13 bases between the germline ends. CDR1 is SGHRS, CDR2 YFSETQ, per germline. The CDR3 nucleotides are TGCGCCAGCAGCCCCCGGGACCAGGGCACAGATACGCAGTATTTT. Amino acid sequence: CASSPRDQGTDTQYF.

The chain links TRBV7-8 to TRBJ2-5, with a weak D call TRBD2 (5 bases). Germline V gene sequence: CDR1 SGHVS, CDR2 FQNEAQ. Trimming took off 1 base at V and 5 bases at J, with 14 bases between the two ends. CDR3 length: 15 residues. The CDR3 DNA is TGTGCCAGCAGCTTAGGAGGAGGACTCAGGGAGACCCAGTACTTC. Translation gives CASSLGGGLRETQYF.

The chain carries TRBV6-5 and TRBJ1-1; possible D gene TRBD1, 6 bases. In germline, CDR1 is MNHEY, CDR2 SVGAGI. The CDR3 runs 15 residues. Trimming removed 2 bases at V and 1 base at J, with 11 bases between. CDR3 sequence: CASSYGGAGNTEAFF. The CDR3 region has the DNA TGTGCCAGCAGTTACGGGGGCGCGGGGAACACTGAAGCTTTCTTT.

The V call is TRBV20-1, the J call TRBJ2-1, with unresolved D. Looked up from germline, CDR1 is DFQATT and CDR2 is SNEGSKA (reference sequence). The CDR3 totals 11 residues. Trimming cost V 3 bases and J 5 bases, with 5 bases left between them. The CDR3 sequence: CSARKNNEQFF. CDR3 nucleotide sequence: TGCAGTGCTAGGAAAAACAATGAGCAGTTCTTC.

The genes are TRBV7-9 and TRBJ1-1; TRBD1 matches at 7 bases. The CDR3 is made up of 15 amino acids. Germline loops: CDR1 SEHNR, CDR2 FQNEAQ (reference sequence). Trimming at V came to 8 bases and at J to 1 base, leaving 10 bases not matched to a gene. In nucleotides, the CDR3 is TGTGCCAGCCAGGGGGGGGTGACCACGAACACTGAAGCTTTCTTT. Protein: CASQGGVTTNTEAFF.

This clonotype has a handful of counts. A much larger clone differs from this one at a single base, so this may be a read error. The chain is built from TRBV3-1 and TRBJ2-1; D unresolved. The CDR3 is made up of 11 amino acids. Trimming pared 1 base from V and 8 bases from J, leaving 3 bases between. Germline V gene lookup returns CDR1 LGHDT and CDR2 YNNKEL (reference sequence). The CDR3 is CASSQGYEQFF. CDR3 nucleotide sequence: TGTGCCAGCAGCCAAGGGTATGAGCAGTTCTTC.

Ten or more counts support this clonotype. The V and J genes are TRBV24-1 and TRBJ2-2; 10 bases are a match to TRBD2. This CDR3 is 17 amino acids long. V was clipped by 4 bases and J by 2 bases; unmatched bases: 6. CDR1 and CDR2 from the germline V gene are KGHDR and SFDVKD. The CDR3 DNA reads as TGTGCCACCAGTGACCCCCGGACTAGCGGAAACACCGGGGAGCTGTTTTTT. Translating it yields CATSDPRTSGNTGELFF.

There are a few counts of this clonotype. The chain employs TRBV11-2 and TRBJ2-3; TRBD1 agrees at 7 bases. Germline V gene lookup returns CDR1 SGHAT and CDR2 FQNNGV. CDR3 length: 18 amino acids. V shed 5 bases and J 0 bases; nucleotides not matched to a gene: 14. The CDR3 nucleotides read TGTGCCAGCAGCCTAGGGGGCTTAGCTCACACTAGCACAGATACGCAGTATTTT. Protein sequence: CASSLGGLAHTSTDTQYF.

This rearrangement joins TRBV27 to TRBJ2-7; D perhaps matches TRBD1 (5 bases). Trimming removed 2 bases at V and 3 bases at J, with 11 bases between. This CDR3 is 14 amino acids long. Per the germline V gene, CDR1 is MNHEY and CDR2 is SMNVEV (reference sequence). The chain's CDR3 is CASSLTPQGYEQYV. In DNA, the CDR3 is TGTGCCAGCAGTTTAACCCCCCAGGGCTACGAGCAGTACGTC.

The chain has TRBV11-2 and TRBJ2-5, with TRBD1 matching over 10 bases. Germline V CDR1 and CDR2: SGHAT, FQNNGV. J lost 2 bases, V lost 1 base, and 7 bases had no gene match. The CDR3 is 17 residues long. CDR3 sequence: CASSLGILGQGQETQYF. CDR3 in DNA: TGTGCCAGCAGCTTAGGGATATTGGGACAGGGGCAAGAGACCCAGTACTTC.

This clonotype was counted many times. The rearrangement links TRBV5-1 to TRBJ2-7; a possible D gene is TRBD2 (5 bases). The V end lost 2 bases, the J end lost 0 bases, and 9 bases lay between the germline ends. CDR3 size: 14 residues. Germline V gene data show CDR1 as SGHRS and CDR2 as YFSETQ. The CDR3 DNA reads as TGCGCCAGCAGCTTTGGTGGGAGCTCCTACGAGCAGTACGTC. It translates to CASSFGGSSYEQYV.

There are a few counts of this clonotype. This chain links TRBV12-3 or TRBV12-4 with TRBJ2-1; 15 bases are shared with TRBD2. After removal of 4 bases from V and 9 bases from J, the junction contained 7 bases not matched to a gene. The CDR3 has 16 amino acids. The CDR3 DNA is TGTGCCAGCAGTTCGCGGACTAGCGGGAGGGAGGCTGAGCAGTTCTTC. This sequence encodes CASSSRTSGREAEQFF.

The rearrangement links TRBV7-2 to TRBJ2-2, with 8 bases matching TRBD2. Trimming removed 4 bases from V and 5 bases from J; junction bases left unmatched: 12. From germline, CDR1 is SGHTA and CDR2 FQGNSA. The CDR3 contains 17 residues. The CDR3 region is CASSSTNSGKGTGELFF. As DNA, the CDR3 is TGTGCCAGCAGCTCGACGAATAGCGGGAAAGGGACCGGGGAGCTGTTTTTT.

V is TRBV2 and J is TRBJ2-1; D remains unclear. Trimming took off 6 bases at V and 8 bases at J, with 11 bases between the two ends. CDR3 length: 12 amino acids. Germline values: CDR1 SNHLY, CDR2 FYNNEI. Here the CDR3 reads CASRADPHEQFF. The CDR3 nucleotides are TGTGCCAGCAGAGCAGACCCACATGAGCAGTTCTTC.

This clonotype was detected a few times. The rearrangement uses TRBV2 and TRBJ2-1; TRBD2 matches at 8 bases. Germline CDR1 and CDR2: SNHLY and FYNNEI. The CDR3 has 13 residues. J was trimmed by 9 bases and V by 7 bases; bases with no gene match: 8. The CDR3 DNA is TGTGCCAGCACCATCGGGGGGGGTGCTGAGCAGTTCTTC. Residues: CASTIGGGAEQFF. The full variable domain, its missing parts supplied by reference TRBV2 and TRBJ2-1, is EPEVTQTPSHQVTQMGQEVILRCVPISNHLYFYWYRQILGQKVEFLVSFYNNEISEKSEIFDDQFSVERPDGSNFTLKIRSTKLEDSAMYFCASTIGGGAEQFFGPGTRLTVL.

The J gene is TRBJ1-5, the V gene TRBV3-1; no clear D gene. CDR1 is LGHDT and CDR2 is YNNKEL in the germline V gene (reference sequence). The CDR3 extends over 15 amino acids. V lost 5 bases, J lost 4 bases, and 15 bases lay in between. As DNA, the CDR3 is TGTGCCAGCAGCTTCGGCCCCGGGCCAAATCAGCCCCAGCATTTT. Its protein is CASSFGPGPNQPQHF.

This chain connects TRBV27 to TRBJ1-1; 8 bases map to TRBD1. The germline V gene encodes CDR1 MNHEY and CDR2 SMNVEV (reference sequence). The CDR3 extends over 12 amino acids. Germline trimming cut 6 bases from V and 4 bases from J; bases unmatched to any gene: 1. The CDR3 sequence is CASRDRGTEAFF. Here the CDR3 DNA reads TGTGCCAGCAGAGACAGGGGCACTGAAGCTTTCTTT.

This clonotype was observed a handful of times. V and J are TRBV15 and TRBJ1-1, with D unresolved. The CDR3 runs 13 residues. The V end lost 0 bases, the J end lost 4 bases, and 6 bases lay between the germline ends. The germline V gene has CDR1 LNHNV and CDR2 YYDKDF (reference sequence). The DNA for the CDR3 is TGTGCCACCAGCAGAGAACTCGGCACTGAAGCTTTCTTT. Translating gives CATSRELGTEAFF.

This clonotype was seen a handful of times. The J gene is TRBJ1-2, the V gene TRBV7-9; TRBD1 might be the D (6 bases). V was clipped by 1 base and J by 3 bases, with 15 bases between them. This CDR3 has 16 amino acids. In germline, CDR1 is SEHNR, CDR2 FQNEAQ (reference sequence). The CDR3 DNA is TGTGCCAGCAGCTTAGGATGGTCAGGGGCCTACTATGGCTACACCTTC. Translated, it gives CASSLGWSGAYYGYTF.

The chain is built from TRBV2 and TRBJ2-3, with TRBD1 as a possible D gene (6 bases). V gave up 6 bases and J gave up 3 bases, with 10 bases separating them. Looked up from germline, CDR1 is SNHLY and CDR2 is FYNNEI. The CDR3 runs to 13 residues. CDR3 in amino acids: CASRQGQTDTQYF. The DNA for the CDR3 is TGTGCCAGCAGACAAGGACAGACAGATACGCAGTATTTT.